This TCR beta chain was captured by sequencing in a study of T cells in Graves' hyperthyroidism and ophthalmopathy. Ten or more counts support this clonotype. The CDR3 runs 14 residues. Germline loops: CDR1 LNHDA, CDR2 SQIVND (reference sequence). The ends were cut back, 8 bases at V and 3 bases at J, with 13 bases in the middle. TCR beta CDR3 sequences were amplified from RNA transcripts. TCR CDR3 regions were first amplified by RT-PCR with HTBI primers. TCRdb re-derived calls from the multiplex PCR reads in MiXCR, one entry per CDR3 protein. Altogether under 400,000 distinct CDR3 sequences are present, around 14% being singletons, with the ten largest covering over 8.5%. Exclusion of patients followed from uncontrolled infection, other autoimmune disease, pregnancy or lactation.

The sequence was obtained from a woman aged 18-29 years with Graves' hyperthyroidism. Sequenced sample: blood. The chain combines TRBV19 with TRBJ2-2; no firm D call. The CDR3 spells CASFGLAHTGELFF. In DNA, the CDR3 is TGTGCCAGTTTTGGGCTCGCGCACACCGGGGAGCTGTTTTTT.